This T cell receptor (beta chain) was sequenced in a study of Ad26.COV2.S vaccination and SARS-CoV-2 variants. Background on the study: Ad26.COV2.S shots went into the muscle once or twice, 56 days apart.

Treatment specified: roughly 19 received Ad26.COV2.S at low or high dose, single or two shots; 5 received placebo; per-sample allocation not given. Sampling happened 63 days after the first vaccine or placebo injection. The sample came from a Boston adult aged 18-55 years. Generated by immunoSEQ multiplex PCR, the TCRdb table keeps only in-frame clones and is missing some. This sample has hundreds of thousands of clones; 92% occur once, and the top ten carry under 2%. The TCR comes from a person aged 18 to 65 who received the Ad26.COV2.S COVID-19 vaccine or a placebo. The sequencing used peripheral blood, collected in a trial of Ad26.COV2.S vaccine versus placebo.

In DNA form, the CDR3 reads TGTGCCAGCAGTTTAGTGGCACCGCGGGCCCAGAGCGAGCAGTACTTC. This codes for CASSLVAPRAQSEQYF. The chain carries TRBV27 and TRBJ2-7, with a possible D match to TRBD2 (5 bases). The CDR3 length is 16 residues. CDR1 is MNHEY, CDR2 SMNVEV, per germline (reference sequence). Trimming took 2 bases from V and 6 from J, leaving 20 bases between them.